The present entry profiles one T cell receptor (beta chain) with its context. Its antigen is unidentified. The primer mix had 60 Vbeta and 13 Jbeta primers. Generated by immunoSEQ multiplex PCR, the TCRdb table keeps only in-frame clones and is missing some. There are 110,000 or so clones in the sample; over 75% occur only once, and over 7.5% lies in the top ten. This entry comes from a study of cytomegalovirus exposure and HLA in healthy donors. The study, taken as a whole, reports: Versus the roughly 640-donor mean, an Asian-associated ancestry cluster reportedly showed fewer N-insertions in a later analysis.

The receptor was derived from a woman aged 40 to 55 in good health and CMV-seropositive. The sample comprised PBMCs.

As DNA, the CDR3 is TGTGCCAGCAGCCCAGGGACTAGCGGGAGGTTGGTCGGGGAGCTGTTTTTT. It codes for CASSPGTSGRLVGELFF. J is TRBJ2-2 and V is TRBV9, with 15 nucleotides matching TRBD2. CDR3 length: 17 amino acids. CDR1 is SGDLS and CDR2 is YYNGEE in the germline V gene. Unmatched junction bases numbered 8, after V lost 4 bases and J lost 7 bases.